The clone carrying this T cell receptor (beta chain) was counted ten times or more. The source of the sample is a study of breast tumors, draining lymph nodes, adjacent tissues. The germline V gene has CDR1 MNHNS and CDR2 SASEGT. CDR3 length equals 17 residues. Deletions cut 5 bases from V and 0 bases from J, with 19 bases between. Each CDR3 protein is one row after TCRdb ran MiXCR on the multiplex PCR reads. The data contain tens of thousands of distinct CDR3 sequences, roughly 23% of them singletons. The source is a female donor with breast cancer. Some clones in this sample may be carry-over from other donors' samples. The chain combines TRBV6-1 with TRBJ1-2; possible D gene TRBD1, 5 bases. The sequenced sample consisted of breast tumor tissue. CDR3 sequence: CASSLATGTGTNYGYTF. CDR3 sequence (DNA): TGTGCCAGCAGTTTGGCTACCGGGACCGGTACTAACTATGGCTACACCTTC.